This paragraph covers one T cell receptor beta chain sequence. The repertoire was sequenced with immunoSEQ multiplex PCR; TCRdb's copy has only in-frame clones and lacks some. This sample carries hundreds of thousands of clones, about 93% of them seen once, and the ten largest clones take 1.9%. The data originate from a study of blood T cell repertoires in COVID-19. This CDR3 is 15 amino acids long. CDR1 and CDR2 (germline): LGHDT, YNNKEL (reference sequence). V shed 1 base, J shed 7 bases, and the junction held 7 bases outside the gene matches. The TCR comes from a woman aged 18-29 years who had recovered from COVID-19. This sequence joins TRBV3-1 (or the pseudogene TRBV3-2) and TRBJ1-2; the match to TRBD1 covers 9 bases. Material for sequencing was PBMCs or T cells enriched from blood (not recorded which). This chain's CDR3 is CASSQAGQGMGGYTF. In DNA form, the CDR3 reads TGTGCCAGCAGCCAAGCCGGACAGGGGATGGGTGGCTACACCTTC.